This T cell receptor beta chain was captured in a study of OX40 agonist ivuxolimab in advanced cancers. Study at large: Prior checkpoint blockade (anti-PD-1, anti-PD-L1 or anti-CTLA-4) was permitted; around 37% had it. General observations from the study: CD4+ and CD8+ blood T cells expanded clonally by week 6 at 0.1 to 3.0 mg/kg.

Profiled with immunoSEQ multiplex PCR; TCRdb holds only in-frame clones, not every one. The sample carries about 120,000 clones, roughly nine tenths recorded once. Blood got drawn at baseline, again on cycle 4 day 1, and then on cycle 7 day 1. Regarding this clone: Its target is unknown.

Germline CDR1 MNHEY, CDR2 SVGAGI. The V and J ends lost 10 bases and 2 bases respectively, with 15 bases between them. This CDR3 contains 13 residues. The V call is TRBV6-5, the J call TRBJ2-7; TRBD1 or TRBD2 may be the D gene (6 bases each). Specimen: CD4+ or CD8+ T cells sorted from blood, collected in a trial of the OX40 agonist ivuxolimab. This clonotype was obtained from an adult with an advanced solid tumor such as melanoma, head and neck, liver or kidney cancer. CDR3 nucleotide sequence: TGTGCCACGAAGCGGGCAGGGGCCTACGAGCAGTACTTC. Its translation: CATKRAGAYEQYF.